The 20 T cell receptor beta chains presented below share a single source sample, sequenced in a study of cytomegalovirus exposure and HLA in healthy donors. The PCR contained 60 Vbeta and 13 Jbeta primers. Only in-frame clones appear in the TCRdb table, and some are missing; sequencing was by immunoSEQ multiplex PCR. Here the sample spans approximately 82,000 clones, roughly 9.1% being singletons. Sequencing used PBMCs. These receptors all come from a man in his sixties in good health and CMV-seropositive.

V and J are TRBV7-2 and TRBJ2-5; maybe TRBD2 (6 bases). The V gene lost 6 bases and the J gene lost 5 bases, with 16 bases spanning the gap. Germline lookup yields CDR1 SGHTA and CDR2 FQGNSA. The CDR3 loop spans 14 amino acids. The CDR3 DNA sequence: TGTGCCAGCAGAACGAACGGCGGGACCGAGACCCAGTACTTC. It is translated as CASRTNGGTETQYF.

The chain has TRBV5-6 and TRBJ2-1; D remains unclear. Germline CDR1 is SGHDT and CDR2 is YYEEEE. V gave up 1 base and J gave up 7 bases, with 6 bases separating them. CDR3 length: 12 amino acids. In DNA form, the CDR3 reads TGTGCCAGCAGCTTGTATGAGAATGAGCAGTTCTTC. It specifies CASSLYENEQFF.

The V call is TRBV5-4, the J call TRBJ1-4; a possible D gene is TRBD1 (6 bases). CDR1 SGHNT and CDR2 YYREEE come from the germline V gene (reference sequence). Trimming stripped 1 base from V and 6 bases from J, with 10 bases between. The CDR3 sequence is 14 residues long. CDR3 DNA sequence: TGTGCCAGCAGCTTGTCAGGGGTAGATGAAAAACTGTTTTTT. This gives the protein CASSLSGVDEKLFF.

This clone was detected a few times. This rearrangement joins TRBV5-1 to TRBJ2-3; TRBD2 is a possible D gene (7 bases). Between the trimmed V and J ends, which lost 0 bases and 4 bases, there was a span of 12 bases. Germline CDR1 is SGHRS and CDR2 is YFSETQ. The CDR3 covers 15 residues. The CDR3 here is CASSLEGGGPDTQYF. DNA of the CDR3: TGCGCCAGCAGCTTGGAAGGGGGAGGGCCAGATACGCAGTATTTT.

The rearrangement joins TRBV30 to TRBJ2-6, with TRBD1 identical over 7 bases. CDR3 length: 18 residues. Germline V gene sequence: CDR1 GTSNPN, CDR2 SVGIG (reference sequence). Trimming took 2 bases from V and 5 from J; bases not matched to a gene: 15. In nucleotides, the CDR3 is TGTGCCTGGAGTCCAGGACAGGTTCTTTCCCCCTGGGCCAACGTCCTGACTTTC. This codes for CAWSPGQVLSPWANVLTF.

This clone occurred a few times. V and J are TRBV11-2 and TRBJ1-1, with 7 bases that match TRBD1. This CDR3 has 14 amino acids. CDR1 is SGHAT, CDR2 FQNNGV, per germline. J gave up 6 bases and V 8 bases, and 12 bases lay outside the gene matches. The CDR3 DNA reads as TGTGCCAGCGGACCAACCACAGGGGACGCTGAAGCTTTCTTT. Residues: CASGPTTGDAEAFF.

This clone was picked up a small number of times. The rearrangement links TRBV5-1 to TRBJ1-1, with 8 positions matching TRBD1. CDR3 length: 14 amino acids. The junction had 6 bases not matched to a gene; V was cut back by 3 bases and J by 5 bases. CDR1 is SGHRS, CDR2 YFSETQ, per germline. CDR3: CASSSGQGLTEAFF. CDR3 bases: TGCGCCAGCAGCTCCGGACAGGGTTTGACTGAAGCTTTCTTT.

The gene calls are TRBV2 and TRBJ1-5, with 11 positions matching TRBD1. Germline trimming cut 6 bases from V and 5 bases from J; bases unmatched to any gene: 15. The germline gives CDR1 SNHLY, CDR2 FYNNEI. This CDR3 is built from 18 residues. As DNA, the CDR3 is TGTGCCAGCAGAAGCCGGGACAGGGGGGCGGCAGATCATCAGCCCCAGCATTTT. This translates into CASRSRDRGAADHQPQHF.

This clone was seen only a few times. This sequence joins TRBV7-3 and TRBJ2-1, with TRBD2 as a possible D gene (5 bases). The CDR3 has 12 amino acids. CDR1 SGHTA and CDR2 FQGTGA come from the germline V gene. Trimming removed 5 bases from V and 9 bases from J, with 11 bases in between. The CDR3 region has the DNA TGTGCCAGCAGCCCAGGTCGGGGTGAGCAGTTCTTC. This translates into CASSPGRGEQFF.

The genes are TRBV6-1 and TRBJ2-5, with D possibly being TRBD1 (6 bases). V was cut by 6 bases and J by 5 bases, with 13 bases left in between. Germline CDR1 is MNHNS and CDR2 is SASEGT. CDR3 length equals 13 residues. The CDR3 DNA reads as TGTGCCAGCAGCGTGACAGGTCTTGAGACCCAGTACTTC. Its protein product is CASSVTGLETQYF.

The chain links TRBV20-1 to TRBJ2-7; no firm D call. The germline gives CDR1 DFQATT, CDR2 SNEGSKA (reference sequence). V lost 5 bases to trimming and J lost 7 bases, with 12 bases between them. The CDR3 covers 11 residues. The CDR3, as DNA: TGCAGTGCTTCTTCCGTCGGTGAGCAGTACTTC. As protein: CSASSVGEQYF.

This clone was seen only a few times. V gene TRBV4-1 combines with J gene TRBJ2-1; D is perhaps TRBD2 (6 bases). CDR1 is MGHRA and CDR2 is YSYEKL in the germline V gene. This CDR3 has 16 amino acids. V lost 4 bases to trimming and J lost 2 bases, with 15 bases between them. CDR3 in amino acids: CASSPLMGGPYNEQFF. The CDR3, as DNA: TGCGCCAGCAGCCCCCTAATGGGGGGACCCTACAATGAGCAGTTCTTC.

As to this clone: In the same sample, other DNA sequences code for this CDR3. This rearrangement joins TRBV2 to TRBJ1-2; the D gene is possibly TRBD1 (5 bases). From germline, CDR1 is SNHLY and CDR2 FYNNEI. V was trimmed by 6 bases and J by 8 bases, leaving 13 bases between them. This CDR3 contains 12 residues. The CDR3 nucleotides read TGTGCCAGCAGCTCAGACAGTAGGGGCTACACCTTC. Translating it yields CASSSDSRGYTF.

This clone was seen a handful of times. The chain combines TRBV4-1 with TRBJ2-1; D perhaps matches TRBD2 (5 bases). Trimming shortened V by 1 base and J by 4 bases, and 11 bases separated the two germline ends. CDR3 length equals 15 residues. Per the germline V gene, CDR1 is MGHRA and CDR2 is YSYEKL. For the CDR3, the DNA is TGCGCCAGCAGCCAAGGGGCGGGCGCGTACAATGAGCAGTTCTTC. It yields the protein CASSQGAGAYNEQFF.

This clone was found a few times. V gene TRBV10-3 combines with J gene TRBJ1-1; 7 bases match TRBD1. CDR1 ENHRY and CDR2 SYGVKD come from the germline V gene. The CDR3 is made up of 14 amino acids. With V trimmed by 7 bases and J by 7 bases, 12 bases remained unmatched. The CDR3, as DNA: TGTGCCATCACTGCCGAGCGACAGGGAAATGAAGCTTTCTTT. Residues: CAITAERQGNEAFF.

This chain joins TRBV5-1 and TRBJ1-3; 7 bases map to TRBD1. The germline V gene has CDR1 SGHRS and CDR2 YFSETQ. Germline trimming cut 0 bases from V and 2 bases from J; bases unmatched to any gene: 5. CDR3 size: 16 residues. The CDR3 DNA is TGCGCCAGCAGCTTGGAGGGGGCCGGAGCTGGAAACACCATATATTTT. It yields the protein CASSLEGAGAGNTIYF.

This clone was counted between two and nine times. The V gene is TRBV5-1, the J gene TRBJ1-6, with 7 bases aligning to TRBD1. Trimming took 0 bases from V and 10 from J; bases not matched to a gene: 7. This CDR3 has 15 amino acids. Germline CDR1 reads SGHRS; CDR2 reads YFSETQ. The CDR3 nucleotides are TGCGCCAGCAGCTTGGGACAGGGTGGTACCTCACCCCTCCACTTT. Translation: CASSLGQGGTSPLHF.

This clone was counted a few times. The chain couples TRBV6-4 to TRBJ2-3, with D possibly matching TRBD2 (5 bases). CDR1 MRHNA and CDR2 SNTAGT come from the germline V gene. The CDR3 runs to 13 residues. V lost 2 bases and J 7 bases, leaving 10 bases between the germline ends. The CDR3 nucleotides are TGTGCCAGCAGTGACGGGAGAGGCTATACGCAGTATTTT. It encodes CASSDGRGYTQYF.

J is TRBJ2-3 and V is TRBV19; a possible D gene is TRBD1 (5 bases). The germline CDR1 and CDR2 sequences are LNHDA and SQIVND (reference sequence). Trimming left V 6 bases short and J 2 bases short, with 12 bases between. The CDR3 has 14 residues. CDR3 DNA sequence: TGTGCCAGTAGAAGCAGGGATGACACAGATACGCAGTATTTT. Protein: CASRSRDDTDTQYF.

J is TRBJ2-6 and V is TRBV5-6; unclear D gene. Germline lookup yields CDR1 SGHDT and CDR2 YYEEEE. The CDR3 spans 15 residues. Trimming stripped 2 bases from V and 4 bases from J, with 10 bases between. CDR3 amino acids: CASSFVYSGANVLTF. The CDR3 coding sequence is TGTGCCAGCAGCTTCGTTTACTCCGGGGCCAACGTCCTGACTTTC.